What follows is one TCR beta chain and its context. Its antigen remains unidentified. The data were obtained in a study of PD-1 blockade in classical Hodgkin lymphoma. Clones were read by immunoSEQ multiplex PCR, and TCRdb kept only the in-frame ones, dropping some. Of 100,000 or so clones in the sample, over 75% were seen once. Time point noted: cycle 4 day 1 (C4D1), after more than five weeks of nivolumab. Exposure to brentuximab vedotin varied, and each patient had relapsed following autologous stem cell transplantation. Classification of best responses gave complete response, partial response or progressive disease. Looked up from germline, CDR1 is SQVTM and CDR2 is ANQGSEA. The V gene lost 5 bases and the J gene lost 3 bases, with 17 bases spanning the gap. The CDR3 covers 15 residues. Study-level results: Baseline diversity was lower in partial responders and progressors than complete responders. Patients starting nivolumab less than 1 year after ASCT had lower diversity and were excluded from later analyses.

The sequence was obtained from a human donor with classical Hodgkin lymphoma. Specimen: peripheral blood mononuclear cells (PBMCs), collected before the fourth cycle of nivolumab. The chain is built from TRBV29-1 and TRBJ1-5; no clear D gene. The CDR3 region has the DNA TGCAGCGTTTTATACCACGATACCCACAATCAGCCCCAGCATTTT. Encoded protein: CSVLYHDTHNQPQHF. The variable domain in full, with the rest retrieved from reference TRBV29-1 and TRBJ1-5, is SAVISQKPSRDICQRGTSLTIQCQVDSQVTMMFWYRQQPGQSLTLIATANQGSEATYESGFVIDKFPISRPNLTFSTLTVSNMSPEDSSIYLCSVLYHDTHNQPQHFGDGTRLSIL.